This entry lists 10 T cell receptor beta chains sequenced from one sample in a study of cytomegalovirus exposure and HLA in healthy donors. It was with 60 Vbeta and 13 Jbeta primers that the PCR ran. Here immunoSEQ multiplex PCR was the method, and the copy in TCRdb shows in-frame clones only, minus some. Seen here are 100,000 to 150,000 clones, around four fifths observed once, and the top ten hold around 19%. Sequenced sample: PBMCs. Every receptor here comes from a man between 18 and 35 years old in good health and CMV-seropositive.

The V call is TRBV11-3, the J call TRBJ2-7; possible D gene TRBD1, 6 bases. This CDR3 has 13 residues. CDR1 and CDR2 from the germline V gene are SGHNT and YENEEA. With 1 base removed from V and 6 bases from J, the gap between germline ends came to 10 bases. The CDR3 region is CASSLALQGEQYF. In DNA, the CDR3 is TGTGCCAGCAGCTTAGCGCTACAGGGCGAGCAGTACTTC.

This chain links TRBV13 with TRBJ1-2, with 7 bases matching TRBD1. This CDR3 comprises 20 residues. The trim removed 4 bases at V and 2 bases at J, leaving 22 bases unmatched. Per the germline V gene, CDR1 is PRHDT and CDR2 is FYEKMQ (reference sequence). The CDR3 DNA is TGTGCCAGCAGCTCCAAAGACACGTCGGGAAGGGGGCGATGGAACTATGGCTACACCTTC. It yields the protein CASSSKDTSGRGRWNYGYTF. The full variable domain, in which reference TRBV13 and TRBJ1-2 provide the parts outside the CDR3, is AAGVIQSPRHLIKEKRETATLKCYPIPRHDTVYWYQQGPGQDPQFLISFYEKMQSDKGSIPDRFSAQQFSDYHSELNMSSLELGDSALYFCASSSKDTSGRGRWNYGYTFGSGTRLTVV.

This chain links TRBV30 with TRBJ1-1, with D perhaps TRBD1 (5 bases). CDR3 length: 12 amino acids. Germline CDR1 GTSNPN, CDR2 SVGIG (reference sequence). V lost 2 bases, J lost 4 bases, and 8 bases lay in between. CDR3 DNA: TGTGCCTGGAGTCGACAGCCCACTGAAGCTTTCTTT. This codes for CAWSRQPTEAFF.

This chain connects TRBV6-4 to TRBJ1-2; 9 nucleotides align to TRBD1. J lost 7 bases, V lost 9 bases, and 21 bases had no gene match. This CDR3 contains 17 residues. CDR1 MRHNA and CDR2 SNTAGT come from the germline V gene. The CDR3 nucleotides read TGTGCCAGGAGAGAACCGGGACAGGGCCGGGAGGGATGTGGCTACACCTTC. Translated, it gives CARREPGQGREGCGYTF.

The chain employs TRBV7-2 and TRBJ1-1; unclear D gene. The CDR3 is made up of 11 amino acids. Trimming cost V 5 bases and J 4 bases, with 5 bases left between them. The germline V gene has CDR1 SGHTA and CDR2 FQGNSA. CDR3 coding DNA: TGTGCCAGCAGCCCGGGCACTGAAGCTTTCTTT. It codes for CASSPGTEAFF.

V usage is TRBV7-3 and J usage is TRBJ2-1, with 9 bases matching TRBD1. The CDR3 covers 15 residues. The V gene's germline CDR1 is SGHTA and CDR2 FQGTGA. J lost 8 bases, V lost 3 bases, and 8 bases had no gene match. This CDR3 is CASSFLRQGVDEQFF. The CDR3 nucleotides read TGTGCCAGCAGCTTCCTCAGACAGGGGGTCGATGAGCAGTTCTTC.

This sequence joins TRBV19 and TRBJ1-5; D perhaps matches TRBD1 (6 bases). The CDR3 consists of 16 residues. The germline CDR1 and CDR2 sequences are LNHDA and SQIVND (reference sequence). V was shortened by 4 bases and J by 2 bases, with 15 bases between the two germline ends. The CDR3 loop is CASSTYQGRGNQPQHF. In nucleotides, the CDR3 is TGTGCCAGTAGTACGTATCAGGGGAGGGGCAATCAGCCCCAGCATTTT.

V gene TRBV19 combines with J gene TRBJ2-7; the D gene is possibly TRBD1 (6 bases). Germline values: CDR1 LNHDA, CDR2 SQIVND (reference sequence). The V gene lost 4 bases and the J gene lost 4 bases, with 14 bases spanning the gap. This CDR3 comprises 14 residues. DNA of the CDR3: TGTGCCAGTAGTACGGGATTTCAGGGGTACGAGCAGTACTTC. Translating gives CASSTGFQGYEQYF.

J is TRBJ2-5 and V is TRBV2; TRBD2 agrees at 10 bases. The V segment lost 6 bases and the J segment 5 bases; nucleotides outside the gene matches: 6. Germline values: CDR1 SNHLY, CDR2 FYNNEI. The CDR3 contains 14 residues. In nucleotides, the CDR3 is TGTGCCAGCAGGTTACTAGCGGGGATGGAGACCCAGTACTTC. This sequence encodes CASRLLAGMETQYF.

The chain is built from TRBV9 and TRBJ1-4; tentative D call: TRBD1 (6 bases). Germline values: CDR1 SGDLS, CDR2 YYNGEE. This CDR3 has 14 amino acids. Trimming shortened V by 4 bases and J by 5 bases, and 12 bases separated the two germline ends. CDR3 in DNA: TGTGCCAGCAGCCACGGACAGCCGAATGAAAAACTGTTTTTT. It is translated as CASSHGQPNEKLFF.